The 24 T cell receptor beta chains below all came from one sample that was sequenced in a study of cytomegalovirus exposure and HLA in healthy donors. This PCR relied on a set of 60 Vbeta primers and 13 Jbeta primers. Some clones are missing from TCRdb's copy, which holds only in-frame ones; the method was immunoSEQ multiplex PCR. The table has tens of thousands of clones, approximately 84% seen once; the top ten hold 2.4%. The sequencing input was PBMCs. These receptors were collected from a woman aged 45-65 years in good health and CMV-seronegative.

The chain recombines TRBV7-9 with TRBJ2-7; TRBD2 aligns across 10 bases. The CDR3 sequence is 14 residues long. Looked up from germline, CDR1 is SEHNR and CDR2 is FQNEAQ (reference sequence). The V segment lost 2 bases and the J segment 6 bases; nucleotides outside the gene matches: 4. As DNA, the CDR3 is TGTGCCAGCAGCTTACCTAGCGGGAGCAGCGAGCAGTACTTC. Encoded protein: CASSLPSGSSEQYF. The entire variable domain, with the rest obtained from reference TRBV7-9 and TRBJ2-7, is as follows: DTGVSQNPRHKITKRGQNVTFRCDPISEHNRLYWYRQTLGQGPEFLTYFQNEAQLEKSRLLSDRFSAERPKGSFSTLEIQRTEQGDSAMYLCASSLPSGSSEQYFGPGTRLTVT.

The gene calls are TRBV5-1 and TRBJ1-3, with 9 bases matching TRBD1. The junction had 5 bases not matched to a gene; V was cut back by 4 bases and J by 3 bases. Germline CDR1 and CDR2: SGHRS and YFSETQ. The CDR3 has 15 amino acids. This chain's CDR3 is CASSNGTGIGNTIYF. CDR3 coding DNA: TGCGCCAGCAGCAACGGGACAGGGATTGGAAACACCATATATTTT.

This clone was counted between two and nine times. This chain connects TRBV4-3 to TRBJ2-2, with 7 nucleotides matching TRBD1. The CDR3 spans 15 residues. The V segment lost 0 bases and the J segment 4 bases; nucleotides outside the gene matches: 2. Germline V gene data show CDR1 as LGHNA and CDR2 as YSLEER. The CDR3 DNA reads TGCGCCAGCAGCCAAGATGGGACAGTCACCGGGGAGCTGTTTTTT. Protein sequence: CASSQDGTVTGELFF.

This CDR3 is CASSPLRGRATEAFF. For the CDR3, the DNA is TGCGCCAGCAGCCCCCTGCGGGGTAGGGCCACTGAAGCTTTCTTT. The V and J genes are TRBV4-1 and TRBJ1-1; D unclear. This CDR3 comprises 15 residues. Germline lookup yields CDR1 MGHRA and CDR2 YSYEKL. Trimming pared 4 bases from V and 4 bases from J, leaving 16 bases between.

This chain uses TRBV9 with TRBJ2-3; 10 nucleotides line up with TRBD1. V was pared by 4 bases and J by 4 bases, with 9 bases of the junction left unmatched. The CDR3 loop spans 16 amino acids. Germline CDR1 reads SGDLS; CDR2 reads YYNGEE. The CDR3 loop reads CASSPQTGGSSDTQYF. The CDR3 bases are TGTGCCAGCAGCCCCCAGACAGGGGGCAGTTCAGATACGCAGTATTTT.

This chain joins TRBV27 and TRBJ2-6; D gene unclear. CDR1 and CDR2 (germline): MNHEY, SMNVEV (reference sequence). V was pared by 5 bases and J by 4 bases, with 9 bases between. This CDR3 has 14 residues. CDR3 DNA sequence: TGTGCCAGCAGTCTAATAACCGGGGCCAACGTCCTGACTTTC. The encoded protein is CASSLITGANVLTF.

V usage is TRBV7-2 and J usage is TRBJ2-2; possibly TRBD2 for D (5 bases). Trimming took off 1 base at V and 0 bases at J, with 6 bases between the two ends. Germline V gives CDR1 SGHTA, CDR2 FQGNSA. This CDR3 is 15 amino acids long. CDR3 protein: CASSLVATNTGELFF. The CDR3, as DNA: TGTGCCAGCAGCTTAGTAGCGACGAACACCGGGGAGCTGTTTTTT. The entire variable domain, with the rest obtained from reference TRBV7-2 and TRBJ2-2, is as follows: GAGVSQSPSNKVTEKGKDVELRCDPISGHTALYWYRQSLGQGLEFLIYFQGNSAPDKSGLPSDRFSAERTGGSVSTLTIQRTQQEDSAVYLCASSLVATNTGELFFGEGSRLTVL.

This clone was seen only once. This chain joins TRBV9 and TRBJ1-1, with TRBD1 as a possible D gene (6 bases). The germline V and J ends were trimmed by 4 bases and 5 bases, with 9 bases remaining between them. The length of the CDR3 is 12 residues. Germline-derived CDR1 and CDR2 are SGDLS and YYNGEE. CDR3 DNA: TGTGCCAGCAGCCTCACAGGGACTGAAGCTTTCTTT. Translation: CASSLTGTEAFF.

This clone was seen once. CDR3 in DNA: TGTGCCAGTAGCCGACAGGGACTTAATGAAAAACTGTTTTTT. This sequence encodes CASSRQGLNEKLFF. The rearrangement joins TRBV19 to TRBJ1-4, with 7 nucleotides matching TRBD1. The CDR3 is 14 amino acids. V lost 6 bases, J lost 4 bases, and 5 bases stayed unmatched. Germline lookup yields CDR1 LNHDA and CDR2 SQIVND (reference sequence).

CDR3 DNA: TGTGCCACCAGCAGCATAACAAGGGCACCTAGCGGGATTGTCTACGAGCAGTACTTC. It specifies CATSSITRAPSGIVYEQYF. The chain carries TRBV15 and TRBJ2-7; 9 bases map to TRBD2. Germline V gene data show CDR1 as LNHNV and CDR2 as YYDKDF (reference sequence). V dropped 3 bases and J dropped 3; count of bases not matched to a gene: 18. CDR3 length: 19 amino acids.

The rearrangement links TRBV25-1 to TRBJ1-3, with unresolved D. The V end lost 4 bases, the J end lost 1 base, and 2 bases lay between the germline ends. Germline assignment: CDR1 MGHDK and CDR2 SYGVNS. The CDR3 is 12 amino acids. CDR3 amino acids: CASSASGNTIYF. CDR3 DNA sequence: TGTGCCAGCAGTGCGTCTGGAAACACCATATATTTT.

The V and J genes are TRBV4-2 and TRBJ2-7, with a weak D call TRBD2 (6 bases). This CDR3 has 15 residues. The ends were cut back, 0 bases at V and 1 base at J, with 10 bases in the middle. Germline CDR1 reads LGHNA; CDR2 reads YNFKEQ. CDR3 coding DNA: TGTGCCAGCAGCCAAGATCAGACTAGTTCCTACGAGCAGTACTTC. Translated, it gives CASSQDQTSSYEQYF.

The rearrangement joins TRBV9 to TRBJ1-1; 7 nucleotides line up with TRBD1. Trimming at V came to 0 bases and at J to 5 bases, leaving 4 bases not matched to a gene. The length of the CDR3 is 14 residues. CDR1 is SGDLS, CDR2 YYNGEE, per germline. CDR3 protein: CASSVGQGETEAFF. The DNA of the CDR3 is TGTGCCAGCAGCGTAGGACAGGGAGAAACTGAAGCTTTCTTT.

The gene calls are TRBV6-6 and TRBJ2-7; 10 bases are a match to TRBD1. This CDR3 comprises 14 residues. Trimming at V came to 4 bases and at J to 7 bases, leaving 7 bases not matched to a gene. Germline CDR1 MNHNY, CDR2 SVGAGI (reference sequence). Here the CDR3 DNA reads TGTGCCAGCAGTTCGACAGGGGGCCAGTGGGAGCAGTACGTC. Residues: CASSSTGGQWEQYV.

The chain uses TRBV10-3 and TRBJ2-2; 12 bases are a match to TRBD2. CDR1 ENHRY and CDR2 SYGVKD come from the germline V gene. The CDR3 covers 18 residues. Trimming took 0 bases from V and 4 from J; bases not matched to a gene: 6. The DNA for the CDR3 is TGTGCCATCAGTGAGTCGGTGACTAGCGGGGGCGGCACCGGGGAGCTGTTTTTT. Translation gives CAISESVTSGGGTGELFF.

The chain has TRBV2 and TRBJ2-7; D is possibly TRBD2 (5 bases). In germline, CDR1 is SNHLY, CDR2 FYNNEI. Trimming stripped 2 bases from V and 6 bases from J, with 11 bases between. This CDR3 contains 13 residues. CDR3: CASSESGVGEQYV. CDR3 DNA sequence: TGTGCCAGCAGTGAATCCGGGGTAGGCGAGCAGTACGTC.

The J gene is TRBJ1-1, the V gene TRBV7-9; no reliable D call. Trimming pared 6 bases from V and 2 bases from J, leaving 13 bases between. Looked up from germline, CDR1 is SEHNR and CDR2 is FQNEAQ (reference sequence). This CDR3 spans 14 amino acids. The CDR3 DNA follows: TGTGCCAGCAGTTCGTACCGAGTAAACACTGAAGCTTTCTTT. This translates into CASSSYRVNTEAFF.

The V and J genes are TRBV30 and TRBJ1-1; weak D call: TRBD1 (6 bases). CDR1 and CDR2 from the germline V gene are GTSNPN and SVGIG (reference sequence). The CDR3 runs 15 residues. Trimming cost V 2 bases and J 3 bases, with 16 bases left between them. The CDR3 DNA reads as TGTGCCTGGAGTAGGGGGGGGTGGGGGGACACTGAAGCTTTCTTT. Translation gives CAWSRGGWGDTEAFF.

The chain combines TRBV4-1 with TRBJ1-2; D call uncertain. In germline, CDR1 is MGHRA, CDR2 YSYEKL. Trimming shortened V by 0 bases and J by 5 bases, and 10 bases separated the two germline ends. This CDR3 spans 14 amino acids. The CDR3 loop reads CASSQDLQAYGYTF. CDR3 DNA: TGCGCCAGCAGCCAAGATCTGCAGGCTTATGGCTACACCTTC.

This chain connects TRBV2 to TRBJ2-7, with a possible D match to TRBD2 (5 bases). This CDR3 contains 15 residues. V was pared by 1 base and J by 7 bases, with 17 bases between. Germline loops: CDR1 SNHLY, CDR2 FYNNEI. Here the CDR3 DNA reads TGTGCCAGCAGTGAAGGGGAACTACACCGGGGAGAGCAGTACGTC. Translated, it gives CASSEGELHRGEQYV.

The gene calls are TRBV5-4 and TRBJ1-2; D remains unclear. The germline gives CDR1 SGHNT, CDR2 YYREEE (reference sequence). V gave up 6 bases and J gave up 0 bases, with 9 bases separating them. This CDR3 spans 13 amino acids. CDR3 DNA sequence: TGTGCCAGCAACAGAGACGCTAACTATGGCTACACCTTC. It translates to CASNRDANYGYTF.

V gene TRBV19 combines with J gene TRBJ1-3; D is unclear. Germline CDR1 reads LNHDA; CDR2 reads SQIVND (reference sequence). Trimming removed 4 bases at V and 0 bases at J, with 13 bases between. This CDR3 contains 16 residues. The CDR3 sequence is CASSTGQLSSGNTIYF. CDR3 DNA sequence: TGTGCCAGTAGTACAGGCCAATTGAGCTCTGGAAACACCATATATTTT. Variable domain in full (rest from reference TRBV19 and TRBJ1-3): DGGITQSPKYLFRKEGQNVTLSCEQNLNHDAMYWYRQDPGQGLRLIYYSQIVNDFQKGDIAEGYSVSREKKESFPLTVTSAQKNPTAFYLCASSTGQLSSGNTIYFGEGSWLTVV.

This clone appeared a few times. The chain combines TRBV19 with TRBJ1-4; D remains unclear. V was cut by 7 bases and J by 6 bases, with 12 bases left in between. The CDR3 runs to 13 residues. The germline V gene has CDR1 LNHDA and CDR2 SQIVND (reference sequence). This chain's CDR3 is CASMRRSHEKLFF. CDR3 coding DNA: TGTGCCAGTATGCGGCGGAGCCATGAAAAACTGTTTTTT.

The chain has TRBV19 and TRBJ1-2; 8 positions agree with TRBD1. After removal of 3 bases from V and 4 bases from J, the junction contained 13 bases not matched to a gene. The CDR3 extends over 17 amino acids. Per germline, CDR1 LNHDA and CDR2 SQIVND (reference sequence). The CDR3 region has the DNA TGTGCCAGTAGTATCAACAGCCCGGGACAGGCTCTCTATGGCTACACCTTC. Protein product: CASSINSPGQALYGYTF.